This entry features one TCR beta chain sequence. Antigen unknown. Healthy bone marrow donors made up the cohort. This sample is part of a study of cytomegalovirus exposure and HLA in healthy donors. Study-wide context: Early release data held about 92 million unique TCRs from HLA-typed donors.

Study-wide results and caveats: Overall, roughly 170 TCR beta chains were annotated as cytomegalovirus-associated. Roughly uniform sequencing depth across donors was assumed, possibly incorrectly.

The primer mix had 60 Vbeta and 13 Jbeta primers. The assay was immunoSEQ multiplex PCR, and TCRdb's table has in-frame clones only and misses some. The sample has 270,000 or so clones, around 90% seen once. Per the germline V gene, CDR1 is LNHDA and CDR2 is SQIVND (reference sequence). V was shortened by 1 base and J by 4 bases, with 10 bases between the two germline ends. This CDR3 comprises 14 residues. This TCR derives from a girl aged 2-15 years in good health and CMV-seronegative. Material for sequencing was PBMCs. This rearrangement joins TRBV19 to TRBJ2-5; a possible D gene is TRBD1 (5 bases). CDR3 sequence (DNA): TGTGCCAGTAGTATAGGTCAGGGTGGAGAGACCCAGTACTTC. This gives the protein CASSIGQGGETQYF.